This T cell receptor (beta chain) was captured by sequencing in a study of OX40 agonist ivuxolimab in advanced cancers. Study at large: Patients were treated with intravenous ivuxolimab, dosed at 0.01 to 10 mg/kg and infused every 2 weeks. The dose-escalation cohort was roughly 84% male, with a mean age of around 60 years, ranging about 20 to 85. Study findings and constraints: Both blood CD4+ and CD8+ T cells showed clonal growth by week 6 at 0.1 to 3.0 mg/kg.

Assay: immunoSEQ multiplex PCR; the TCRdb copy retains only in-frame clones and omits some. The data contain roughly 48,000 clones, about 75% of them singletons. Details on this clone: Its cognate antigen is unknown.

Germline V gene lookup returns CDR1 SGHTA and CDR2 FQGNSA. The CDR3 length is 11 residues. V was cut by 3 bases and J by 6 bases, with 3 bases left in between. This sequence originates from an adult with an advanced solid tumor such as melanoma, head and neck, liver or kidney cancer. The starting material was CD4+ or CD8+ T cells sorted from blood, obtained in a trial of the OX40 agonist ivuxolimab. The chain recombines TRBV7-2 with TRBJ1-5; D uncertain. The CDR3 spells CASSLGQPQHF. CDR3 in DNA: TGTGCCAGCAGCTTGGGTCAGCCCCAGCATTTT.